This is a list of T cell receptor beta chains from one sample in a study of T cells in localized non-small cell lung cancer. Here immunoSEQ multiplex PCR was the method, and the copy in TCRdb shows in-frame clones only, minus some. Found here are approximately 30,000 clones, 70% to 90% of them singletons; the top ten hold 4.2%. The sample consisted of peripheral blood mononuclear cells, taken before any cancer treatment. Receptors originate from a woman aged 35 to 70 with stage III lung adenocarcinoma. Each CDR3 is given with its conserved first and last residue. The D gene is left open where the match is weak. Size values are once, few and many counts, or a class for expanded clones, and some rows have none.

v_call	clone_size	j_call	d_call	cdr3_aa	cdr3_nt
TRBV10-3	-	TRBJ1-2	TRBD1	CASNTGGWSYGYTF	TGTGCCAGCAATACAGGGGGCTGGAGCTATGGCTACACCTTC
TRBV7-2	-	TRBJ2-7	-	CASSASTYEQYF	TGTGCCAGCAGTGCCAGTACCTACGAGCAGTACTTC
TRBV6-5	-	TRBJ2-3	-	CASNLRASTDTQYF	TGTGCCAGCAACCTCAGAGCTAGCACAGATACGCAGTATTTT
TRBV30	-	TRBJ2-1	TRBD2	CACTPGREWLGEQFF	TGTGCCTGTACACCTGGGCGGGAGTGGCTAGGGGAGCAGTTCTTC
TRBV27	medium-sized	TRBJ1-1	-	CASSLSRQGLNTEAFF	TGTGCCAGCAGTTTATCGAGGCAGGGCCTGAACACTGAAGCTTTCTTT
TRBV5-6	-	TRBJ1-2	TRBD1	CASSSTTRQGIEGHYGYTF	TGTGCCAGCAGCTCAACCACCCGACAGGGAATAGAAGGGCACTATGGCTACACCTTC
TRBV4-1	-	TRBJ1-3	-	CASSQDTGDWNTIYF	TGCGCCAGCAGCCAAGATACGGGGGACTGGAACACCATATATTTT
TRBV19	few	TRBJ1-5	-	CASSPSPNQPQHF	TGTGCCAGTTCGCCCTCCCCAAATCAGCCCCAGCATTTT
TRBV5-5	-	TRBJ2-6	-	CASSFFPRGANVLTF	TGTGCCAGCAGCTTTTTTCCTAGGGGGGCCAACGTCCTGACTTTC
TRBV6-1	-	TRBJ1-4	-	CASSEVWAEGKLFF	TGTGCCAGCAGTGAAGTATGGGCAGAAGGAAAACTGTTTTTT
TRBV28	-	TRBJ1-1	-	CASSSTGQITNTEAFF	TGTGCCAGCAGTTCTACCGGACAGATTACGAACACTGAAGCTTTCTTT
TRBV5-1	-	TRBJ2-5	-	CASSFSAMETQYF	TGCGCCAGCAGCTTCTCAGCAATGGAGACCCAGTACTTC
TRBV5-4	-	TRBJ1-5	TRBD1	CASSGGTESNQPQHF	TGTGCCAGCAGCGGCGGGACAGAGAGCAATCAGCCCCAGCATTTT
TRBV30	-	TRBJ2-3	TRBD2	CAWNGRPGGGPTDTQYF	TGTGCCTGGAACGGCCGACCTGGGGGGGGTCCCACAGATACGCAGTATTTT
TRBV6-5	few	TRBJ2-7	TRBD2	CASSYGGLAGGNEQYF	TGTGCCAGCAGTTATGGAGGGCTAGCGGGAGGGAACGAGCAGTACTTC
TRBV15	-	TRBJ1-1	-	CATSRDRTMNTEAFF	TGTGCCACCAGCAGAGATCGGACCATGAACACTGAAGCTTTCTTT
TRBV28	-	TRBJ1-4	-	CASSSLTRRSVINEKLFF	TGTGCCAGCAGTTCCTTGACCCGCCGAAGTGTCATTAATGAAAAACTGTTTTTT
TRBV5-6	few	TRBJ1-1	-	CASSLAGGRGNTEAFF	TGTGCCAGCAGCTTGGCAGGAGGAAGGGGGAACACTGAAGCTTTCTTT
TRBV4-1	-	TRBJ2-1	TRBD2	CASSQGPGGDYNEQFF	TGCGCCAGCAGCCAAGGCCCCGGGGGGGACTACAATGAGCAGTTCTTC
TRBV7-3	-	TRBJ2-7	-	CASSLGAGPAYEQYF	TGTGCCAGCAGCTTAGGGGCGGGCCCCGCCTACGAGCAGTACTTC
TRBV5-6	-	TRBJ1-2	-	CASSSGGGYGYTF	TGTGCCAGCAGCTCGGGGGGAGGCTATGGCTACACCTTC
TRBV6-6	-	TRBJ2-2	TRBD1	CASSYSTGTGELFF	TGTGCCAGCAGTTACTCGACAGGGACCGGGGAGCTGTTTTTT
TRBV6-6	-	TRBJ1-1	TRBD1	CASRTGQGGAEAFF	TGTGCCAGCAGAACGGGACAGGGGGGGGCTGAAGCTTTCTTT